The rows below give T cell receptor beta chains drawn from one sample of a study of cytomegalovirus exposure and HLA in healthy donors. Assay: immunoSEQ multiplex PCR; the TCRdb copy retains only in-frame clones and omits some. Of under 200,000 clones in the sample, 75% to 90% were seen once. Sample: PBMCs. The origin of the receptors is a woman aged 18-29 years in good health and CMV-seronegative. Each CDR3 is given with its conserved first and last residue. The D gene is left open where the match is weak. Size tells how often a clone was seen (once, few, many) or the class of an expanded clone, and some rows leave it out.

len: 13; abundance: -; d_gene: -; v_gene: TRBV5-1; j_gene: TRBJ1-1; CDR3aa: CASSADRNTEAFF; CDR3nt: TGCGCCAGCAGCGCAGACAGGAACACTGAAGCTTTCTTT
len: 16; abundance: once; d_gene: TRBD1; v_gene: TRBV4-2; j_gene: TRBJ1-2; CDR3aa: CASSQDNEGAYYGYTF; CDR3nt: TGTGCCAGCAGCCAAGATAATGAGGGGGCTTACTATGGCTACACCTTC
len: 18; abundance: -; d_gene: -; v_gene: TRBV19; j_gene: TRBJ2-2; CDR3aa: CASSIELQRRARGGELFF; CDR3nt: TGTGCCAGTAGTATAGAACTTCAAAGGAGGGCCCGGGGCGGGGAGCTGTTTTTT
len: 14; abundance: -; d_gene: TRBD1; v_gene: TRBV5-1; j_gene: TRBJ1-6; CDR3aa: CASSSPDRESPLHF; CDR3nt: TGCGCCAGCAGCTCCCCGGACAGGGAATCACCCCTCCACTTT
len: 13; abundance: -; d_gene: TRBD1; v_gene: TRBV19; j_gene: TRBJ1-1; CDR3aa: CASSTRGATEAFF; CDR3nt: TGTGCCAGTAGTACCAGGGGGGCCACTGAAGCTTTCTTT
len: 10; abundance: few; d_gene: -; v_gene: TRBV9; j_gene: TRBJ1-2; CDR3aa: CASSVSGYTF; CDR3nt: TGTGCCAGCAGCGTGAGCGGCTACACCTTC
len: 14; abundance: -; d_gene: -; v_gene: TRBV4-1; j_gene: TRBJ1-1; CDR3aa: CASSQEITFAGAFF; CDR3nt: TGCGCCAGCAGCCAAGAAATAACTTTTGCTGGTGCTTTCTTT
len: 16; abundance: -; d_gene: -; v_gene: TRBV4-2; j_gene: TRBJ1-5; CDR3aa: CASSQSQVNLNQPQHF; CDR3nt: TGTGCCAGCAGCCAATCTCAGGTCAATCTTAATCAGCCCCAGCATTTT
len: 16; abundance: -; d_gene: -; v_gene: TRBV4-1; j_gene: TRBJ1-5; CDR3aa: CASSQENEGGNQPQHF; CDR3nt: TGCGCCAGCAGCCAAGAAAACGAAGGGGGCAATCAGCCCCAGCATTTT
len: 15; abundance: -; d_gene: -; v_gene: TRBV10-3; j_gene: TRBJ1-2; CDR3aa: CAISEGTGMYYGYTF; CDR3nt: TGTGCCATCAGTGAGGGAACAGGGATGTACTATGGCTACACCTTC
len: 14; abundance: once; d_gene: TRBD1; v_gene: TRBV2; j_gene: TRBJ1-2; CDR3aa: CASSRTGDWNGYTF; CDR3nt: TGTGCCAGCAGTAGGACAGGCGATTGGAATGGCTACACCTTC
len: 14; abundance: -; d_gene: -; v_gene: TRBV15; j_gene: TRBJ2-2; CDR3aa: CATSRGGDTGELFF; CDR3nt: TGTGCCACCAGCAGAGGGGGGGACACCGGGGAGCTGTTTTTT
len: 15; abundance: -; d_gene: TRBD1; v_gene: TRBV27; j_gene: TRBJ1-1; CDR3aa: CASSSYGTGDTEAFF; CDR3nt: TGTGCCAGCAGTTCCTACGGGACAGGGGACACTGAAGCTTTCTTT
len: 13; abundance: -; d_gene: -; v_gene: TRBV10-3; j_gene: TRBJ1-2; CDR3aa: CAINDQRSDGYTF; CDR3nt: TGTGCCATCAATGATCAGCGATCTGATGGCTACACCTTC
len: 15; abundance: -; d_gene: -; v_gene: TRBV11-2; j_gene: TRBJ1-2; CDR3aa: CASSLEGVGIYGYTF; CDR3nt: TGTGCCAGCAGCTTAGAAGGGGTGGGGATCTATGGCTACACCTTC
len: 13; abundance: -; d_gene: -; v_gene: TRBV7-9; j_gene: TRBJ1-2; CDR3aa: CASSLVGHEGYTF; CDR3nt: TGTGCCAGCAGCTTAGTGGGACATGAGGGCTACACCTTC
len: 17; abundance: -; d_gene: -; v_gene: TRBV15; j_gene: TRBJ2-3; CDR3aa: CATSRDGAASGTDTQYF; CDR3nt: TGTGCCACCAGCAGAGATGGGGCCGCTTCGGGCACAGATACGCAGTATTTT
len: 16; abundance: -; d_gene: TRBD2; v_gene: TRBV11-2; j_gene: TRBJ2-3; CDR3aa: CASSLVRGRSTDTQYF; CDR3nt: TGTGCCAGCAGCTTAGTTCGCGGGAGGTCCACAGATACGCAGTATTTT
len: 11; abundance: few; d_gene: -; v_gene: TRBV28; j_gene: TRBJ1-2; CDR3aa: CASSYSYGYTF; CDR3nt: TGTGCCAGCAGTTACAGTTATGGCTACACCTTC
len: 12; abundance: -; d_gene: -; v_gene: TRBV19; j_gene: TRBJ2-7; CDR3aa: CASSIGGVEQYF; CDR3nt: TGTGCCAGTAGTATTGGGGGCGTCGAGCAGTACTTC
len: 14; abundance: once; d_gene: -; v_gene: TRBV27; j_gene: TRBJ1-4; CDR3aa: CASRARGVHEKLFF; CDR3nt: TGTGCCAGCAGGGCTCGGGGGGTTCATGAAAAACTGTTTTTT
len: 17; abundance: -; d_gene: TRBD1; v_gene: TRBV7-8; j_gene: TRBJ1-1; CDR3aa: CASSLRGTGGAGTEAFF; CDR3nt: TGTGCCAGCAGCTTACGAGGGACAGGGGGCGCGGGCACTGAAGCTTTCTTT
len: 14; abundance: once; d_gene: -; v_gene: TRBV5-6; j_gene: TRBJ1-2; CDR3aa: CASSLGAGDYGYTF; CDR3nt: TGTGCCAGCAGCTTGGGGGCAGGGGACTATGGCTACACCTTC
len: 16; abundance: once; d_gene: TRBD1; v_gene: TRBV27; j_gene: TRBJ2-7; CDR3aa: CASSLRGTGVNYEQYF; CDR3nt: TGTGCCAGCAGTCTTAGAGGGACAGGCGTAAATTACGAGCAGTACTTC
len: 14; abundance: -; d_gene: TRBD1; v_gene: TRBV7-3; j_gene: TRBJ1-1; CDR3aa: CASSSTGLSTEAFF; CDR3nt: TGTGCCAGCAGCTCGACAGGGCTAAGCACTGAAGCTTTCTTT
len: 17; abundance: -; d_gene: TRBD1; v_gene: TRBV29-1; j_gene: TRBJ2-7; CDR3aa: CSVVKGSTGAILTEQYF; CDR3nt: TGCAGCGTGGTGAAGGGTTCGACAGGGGCCATCCTAACCGAGCAGTACTTC
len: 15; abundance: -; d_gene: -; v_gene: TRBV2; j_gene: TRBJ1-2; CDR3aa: CASSEVGVGGYGYTF; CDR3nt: TGTGCCAGCAGTGAGGTGGGGGTCGGGGGCTATGGCTACACCTTC
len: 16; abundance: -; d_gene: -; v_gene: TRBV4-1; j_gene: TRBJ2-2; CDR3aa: CASSYQMEGNTGELFF; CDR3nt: TGCGCCAGCAGCTATCAAATGGAGGGGAACACCGGGGAGCTGTTTTTT
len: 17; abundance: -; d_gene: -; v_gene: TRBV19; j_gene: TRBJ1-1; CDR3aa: CASSIRDTASRNTEAFF; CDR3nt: TGTGCCAGTAGTATACGGGACACCGCGAGTAGGAACACTGAAGCTTTCTTT
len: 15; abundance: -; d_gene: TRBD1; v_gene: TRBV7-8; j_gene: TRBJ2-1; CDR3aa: CASKTSTGVKDEQFF; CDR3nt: TGTGCCAGCAAAACCTCGACAGGGGTGAAGGATGAGCAGTTCTTC
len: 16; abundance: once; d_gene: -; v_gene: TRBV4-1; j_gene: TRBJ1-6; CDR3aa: CASSQTPGLSNSPLHF; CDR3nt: TGCGCCAGCAGCCAAACACCGGGACTTTCGAATTCACCCCTCCACTTT
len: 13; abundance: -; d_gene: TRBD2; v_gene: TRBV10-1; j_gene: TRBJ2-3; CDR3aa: CASSRLAADTQYF; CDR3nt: TGCGCCAGCAGCCGACTAGCCGCAGATACGCAGTATTTT
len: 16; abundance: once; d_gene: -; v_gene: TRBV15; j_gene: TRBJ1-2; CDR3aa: CATSRDFGGAQGGYTF; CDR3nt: TGTGCCACCAGCAGAGATTTTGGGGGGGCGCAGGGTGGCTACACCTTC
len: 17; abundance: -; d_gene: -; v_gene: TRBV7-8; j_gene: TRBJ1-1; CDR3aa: CASSPTPRGSGNTEAFF; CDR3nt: TGTGCCAGCAGCCCGACCCCCAGGGGTAGTGGGAACACTGAAGCTTTCTTT